This TCR beta chain stems from a study of OX40 agonist ivuxolimab in advanced cancers. Whole-study context: Partial responses were observed in three patients, of whom one had hepatocellular carcinoma and two had cutaneous melanoma. The study's findings and limits: Low normalized clonal expansion also occurred in some nonresponding patients. Both blood CD4+ and CD8+ T cells showed clonal growth by week 6 at 0.1 to 3.0 mg/kg.

A word on this clone: The antigen is not known.

This table comes from immunoSEQ multiplex PCR, and its TCRdb copy is limited to in-frame clones, with some not included. Here the sample spans tens of thousands of clones, around 91% being singletons. Sample: CD4+ or CD8+ T cells sorted from blood, taken in a trial of the OX40 agonist ivuxolimab. This clonotype was obtained from an adult with an advanced solid tumor such as melanoma, head and neck, liver or kidney cancer.

CDR3 region: CASSLGQLPDYEQYF. The CDR3 region has the DNA TGCGCCAGCAGCTTGGGGCAGCTGCCCGACTACGAGCAGTACTTC. The genes are TRBV5-1 and TRBJ2-7; D gene uncertain. The V end lost 0 bases, the J end lost 3 bases, and 13 bases lay between the germline ends. This CDR3 contains 15 residues. CDR1 is SGHRS and CDR2 is YFSETQ in the germline V gene.